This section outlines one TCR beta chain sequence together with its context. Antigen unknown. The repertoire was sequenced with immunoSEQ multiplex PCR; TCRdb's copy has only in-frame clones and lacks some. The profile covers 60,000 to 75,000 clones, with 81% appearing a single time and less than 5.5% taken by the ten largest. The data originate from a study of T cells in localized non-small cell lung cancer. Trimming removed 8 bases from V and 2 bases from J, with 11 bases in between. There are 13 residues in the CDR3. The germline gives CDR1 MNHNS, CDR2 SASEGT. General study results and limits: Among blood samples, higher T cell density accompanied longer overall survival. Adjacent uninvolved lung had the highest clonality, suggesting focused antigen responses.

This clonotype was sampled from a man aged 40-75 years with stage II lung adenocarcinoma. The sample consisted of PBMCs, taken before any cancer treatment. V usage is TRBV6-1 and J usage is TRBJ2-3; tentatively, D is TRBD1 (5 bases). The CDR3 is CASQGLVTDTQYF. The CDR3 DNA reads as TGTGCCAGCCAGGGTCTGGTCACAGATACGCAGTATTTT.